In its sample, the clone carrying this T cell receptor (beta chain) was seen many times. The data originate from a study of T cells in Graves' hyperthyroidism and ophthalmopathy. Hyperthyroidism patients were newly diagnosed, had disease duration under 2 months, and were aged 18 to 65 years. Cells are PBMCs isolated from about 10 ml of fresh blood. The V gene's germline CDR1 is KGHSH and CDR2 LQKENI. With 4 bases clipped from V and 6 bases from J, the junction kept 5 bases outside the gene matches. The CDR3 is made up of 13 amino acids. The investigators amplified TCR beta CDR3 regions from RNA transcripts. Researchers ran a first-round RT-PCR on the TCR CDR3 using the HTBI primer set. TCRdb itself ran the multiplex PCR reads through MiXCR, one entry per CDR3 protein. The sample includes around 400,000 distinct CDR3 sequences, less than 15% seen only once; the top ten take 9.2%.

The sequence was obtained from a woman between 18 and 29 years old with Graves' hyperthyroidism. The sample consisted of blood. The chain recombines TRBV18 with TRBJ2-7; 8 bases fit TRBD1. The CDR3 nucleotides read TGTGCCAGCTCACAGGGACAGGAGGGCGAGCAGTACTTC. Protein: CASSQGQEGEQYF.